This TCR beta chain is drawn from a study of cytomegalovirus exposure and HLA in healthy donors. Across the study: When fewer than 400 donors were genotyped, roughly 82% of them were found to fall in the Caucasian-associated ancestry cluster. Study-wide points: A reported reduction in N-insertions relative to the 666-donor mean was seen in an Asian-associated ancestry cluster in a later analysis. High specificity and sensitivity for cytomegalovirus status were reported for the classifier. Later analysis showed TCR association rates varying by HLA locus, highest for DRB1 and lowest for HLA-C.

As for this clone: Its antigen is not identified.

PCR involved 60 Vbeta and 13 Jbeta primers. The method was immunoSEQ multiplex PCR; TCRdb's version includes in-frame clones alone and lacks a portion of them. The sample's table shows 150,000 to 200,000 clones. Specimen: PBMCs. This TCR was sampled from a woman aged 18 to 35 in good health and CMV-seropositive.

The CDR3 region has the DNA TGCGCCAGCAGCCAGGGACAGGGGGGGGACTATGGCTACACCTTC. Its protein product is CASSQGQGGDYGYTF. The chain uses TRBV4-1 and TRBJ1-2; 11 nucleotides match TRBD1. Trimming at V came to 3 bases and at J to 3 bases, leaving 3 bases not matched to a gene. Germline-derived CDR1 and CDR2 are MGHRA and YSYEKL. The CDR3 length is 15 residues.